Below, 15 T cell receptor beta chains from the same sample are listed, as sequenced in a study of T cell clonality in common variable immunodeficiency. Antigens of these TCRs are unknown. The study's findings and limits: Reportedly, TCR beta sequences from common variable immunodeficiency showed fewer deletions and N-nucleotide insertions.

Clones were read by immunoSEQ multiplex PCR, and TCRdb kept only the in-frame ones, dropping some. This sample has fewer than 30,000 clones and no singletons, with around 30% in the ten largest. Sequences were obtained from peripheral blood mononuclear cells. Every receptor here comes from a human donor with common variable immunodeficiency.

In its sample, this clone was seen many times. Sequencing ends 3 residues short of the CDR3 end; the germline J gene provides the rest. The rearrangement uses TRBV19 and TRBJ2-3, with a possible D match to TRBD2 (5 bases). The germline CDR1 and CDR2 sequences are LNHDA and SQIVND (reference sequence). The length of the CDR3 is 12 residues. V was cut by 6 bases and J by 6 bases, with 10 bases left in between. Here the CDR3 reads CASRTGYDTQYF. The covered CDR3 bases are TGTGCCAGTAGGACGGGGTATGATACG.

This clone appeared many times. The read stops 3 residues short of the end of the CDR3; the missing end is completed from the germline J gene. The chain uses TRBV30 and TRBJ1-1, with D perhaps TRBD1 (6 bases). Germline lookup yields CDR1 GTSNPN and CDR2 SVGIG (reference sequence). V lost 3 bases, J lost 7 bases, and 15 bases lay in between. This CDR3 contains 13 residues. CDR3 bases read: TGTGCCTGGAGCAAATGGGGGGGGCTTGAA. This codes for CAWSKWGGLE. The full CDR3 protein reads CAWSKWGGLEAFF.

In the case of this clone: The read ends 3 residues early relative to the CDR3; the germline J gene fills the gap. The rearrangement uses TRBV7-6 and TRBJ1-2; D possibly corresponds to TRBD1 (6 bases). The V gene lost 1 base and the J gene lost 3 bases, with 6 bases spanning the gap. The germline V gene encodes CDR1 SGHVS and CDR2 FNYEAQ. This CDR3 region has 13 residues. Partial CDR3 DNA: TGTGCCAGCAGCTTAGGACAGGACTATGGC. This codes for CASSLGQDYG. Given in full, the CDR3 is CASSLGQDYGYTF.

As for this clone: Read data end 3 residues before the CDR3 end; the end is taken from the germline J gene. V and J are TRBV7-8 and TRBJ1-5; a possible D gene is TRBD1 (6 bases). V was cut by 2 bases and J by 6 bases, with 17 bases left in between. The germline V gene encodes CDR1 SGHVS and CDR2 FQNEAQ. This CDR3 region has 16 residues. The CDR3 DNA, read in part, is TGTGCCAGCAGCTTATCATTGGTAGGGGGAGGTCAGCCC. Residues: CASSLSLVGGGQP. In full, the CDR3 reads CASSLSLVGGGQPQHF.

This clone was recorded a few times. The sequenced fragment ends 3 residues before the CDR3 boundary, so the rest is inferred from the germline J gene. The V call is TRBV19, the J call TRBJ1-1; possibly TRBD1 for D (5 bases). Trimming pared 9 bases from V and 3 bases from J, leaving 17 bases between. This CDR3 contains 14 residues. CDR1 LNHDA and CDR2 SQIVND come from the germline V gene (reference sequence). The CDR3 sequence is CARIPGPSDTEAFF. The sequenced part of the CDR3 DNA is TGTGCCAGAATACCGGGACCTAGCGACACTGAA.

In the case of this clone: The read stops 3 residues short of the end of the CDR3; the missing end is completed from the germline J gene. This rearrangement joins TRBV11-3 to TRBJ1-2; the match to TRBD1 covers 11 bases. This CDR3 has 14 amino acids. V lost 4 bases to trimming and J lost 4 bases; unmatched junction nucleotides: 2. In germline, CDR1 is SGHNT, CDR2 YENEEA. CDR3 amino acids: CASSSGQGAYGYTF. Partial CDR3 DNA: TGTGCCAGCAGCTCCGGACAGGGGGCCTATGGC.

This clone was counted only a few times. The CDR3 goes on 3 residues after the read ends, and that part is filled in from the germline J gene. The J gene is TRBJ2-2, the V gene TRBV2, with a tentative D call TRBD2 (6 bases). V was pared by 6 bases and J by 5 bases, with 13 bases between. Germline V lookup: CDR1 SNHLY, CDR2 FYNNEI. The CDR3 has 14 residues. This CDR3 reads CASRIGGVTGELFF. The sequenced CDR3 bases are TGTGCCAGCAGAATCGGGGGAGTAACCGGGGAG.

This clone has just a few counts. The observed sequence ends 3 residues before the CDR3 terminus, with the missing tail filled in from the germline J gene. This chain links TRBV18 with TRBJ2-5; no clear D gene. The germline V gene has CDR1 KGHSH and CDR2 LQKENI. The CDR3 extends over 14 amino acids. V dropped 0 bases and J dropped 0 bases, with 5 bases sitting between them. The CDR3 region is CASSPPANQETQYF. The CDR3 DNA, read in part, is TGTGCCAGCTCACCACCGGCAAACCAAGAGACC.

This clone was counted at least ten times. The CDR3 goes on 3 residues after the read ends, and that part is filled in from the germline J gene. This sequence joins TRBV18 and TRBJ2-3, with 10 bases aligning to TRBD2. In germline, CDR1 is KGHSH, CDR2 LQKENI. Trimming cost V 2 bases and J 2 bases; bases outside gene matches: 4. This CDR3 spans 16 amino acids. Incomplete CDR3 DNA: TGTGCCAGCTCACCAGAGACTAGCGGGTTCACAGATACG. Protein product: CASSPETSGFTDT. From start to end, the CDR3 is CASSPETSGFTDTQYF.

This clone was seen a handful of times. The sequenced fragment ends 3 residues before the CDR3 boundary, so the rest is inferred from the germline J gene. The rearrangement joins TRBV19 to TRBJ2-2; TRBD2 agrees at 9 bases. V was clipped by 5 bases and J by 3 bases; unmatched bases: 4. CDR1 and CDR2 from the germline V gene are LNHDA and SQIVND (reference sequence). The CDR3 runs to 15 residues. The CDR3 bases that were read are TGTGCCAGTAGTCTTAGCGGGGGCTACACCGGGGAG. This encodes CASSLSGGYTGE. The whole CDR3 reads CASSLSGGYTGELFF.

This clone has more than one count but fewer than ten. The covered CDR3 bases are TGTGCCAGCAGCTTAGCGGCGACAGGGAGCACTGAA. Protein product: CASSLAATGSTE. The CDR3 reads in full as CASSLAATGSTEAFF. V is TRBV7-2 and J is TRBJ1-1, with TRBD1 identical over 7 bases. Sequencing ends 3 residues short of the CDR3 end; the germline J gene provides the rest. Germline lookup yields CDR1 SGHTA and CDR2 FQGNSA. This CDR3 region has 15 residues. V shed 0 bases and J 4 bases; nucleotides not matched to a gene: 5.

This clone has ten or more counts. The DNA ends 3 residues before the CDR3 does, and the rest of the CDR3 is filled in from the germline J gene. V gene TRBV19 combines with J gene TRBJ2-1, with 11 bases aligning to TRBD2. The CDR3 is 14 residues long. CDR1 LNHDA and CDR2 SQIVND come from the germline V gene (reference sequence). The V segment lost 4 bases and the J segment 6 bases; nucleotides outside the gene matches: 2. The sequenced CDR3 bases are TGTGCCAGTAGTACTAGCGGGGGGCGCAATGAG. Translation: CASSTSGGRNE. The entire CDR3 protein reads CASSTSGGRNEQFF. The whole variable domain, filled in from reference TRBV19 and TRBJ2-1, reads DGGITQSPKYLFRKEGQNVTLSCEQNLNHDAMYWYRQDPGQGLRLIYYSQIVNDFQKGDIAEGYSVSREKKESFPLTVTSAQKNPTAFYLCASSTSGGRNEQFFGPGTRLTVL.

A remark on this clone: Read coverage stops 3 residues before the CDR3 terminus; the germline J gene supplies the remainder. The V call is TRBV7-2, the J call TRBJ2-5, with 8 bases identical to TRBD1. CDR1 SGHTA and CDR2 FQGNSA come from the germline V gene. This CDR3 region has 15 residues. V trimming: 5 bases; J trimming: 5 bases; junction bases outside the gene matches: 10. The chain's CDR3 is CASSQTGTGMETQYF. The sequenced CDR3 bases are TGTGCCAGCAGCCAAACCGGGACAGGCATGGAGACC.

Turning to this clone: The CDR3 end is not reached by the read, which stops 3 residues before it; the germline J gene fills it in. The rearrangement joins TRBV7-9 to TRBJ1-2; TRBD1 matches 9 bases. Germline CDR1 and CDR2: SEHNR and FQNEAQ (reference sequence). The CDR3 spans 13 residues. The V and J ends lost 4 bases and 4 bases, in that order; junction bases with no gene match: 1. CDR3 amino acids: CASSWGQGYGYTF. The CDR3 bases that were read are TGTGCCAGCAGCTGGGGACAGGGCTATGGC.

The DNA read from the CDR3 is TGTGCCAGCAGTTACTGGGGGGACAGGGGTAACAATTCACCC. It encodes CASSYWGDRGNNSP. In full, the CDR3 is CASSYWGDRGNNSPLHF. The chain employs TRBV6-2 or TRBV6-3 and TRBJ1-6; 10 bases are a match to TRBD1. Read sequence stops 3 residues before the CDR3 end, and the germline J gene provides the missing end. Per germline, CDR1 MNHEY and CDR2 SVGEGT. The CDR3 is made up of 17 amino acids. The trim removed 1 base at V and 7 bases at J, leaving 7 bases unmatched.